This passage covers 29 T cell receptor beta chains from one sample sequenced in a study of blood T cell repertoires in COVID-19. Using immunoSEQ multiplex PCR, the repertoire was profiled, and TCRdb retains in-frame clones only, with some absent. The sample records around 100,000 clones, roughly 80% being singletons. Material for sequencing was peripheral blood. These receptors all come from a man aged 60 to 69 with acute or convalescent COVID-19.

The chain recombines TRBV6-5 with TRBJ2-7, with D perhaps TRBD1 (6 bases). The ends were cut back, 5 bases at V and 4 bases at J, with 15 bases in the middle. This CDR3 has 14 amino acids. CDR1 and CDR2 from the germline V gene are MNHEY and SVGAGI. CDR3 region: CASSPQRTGYEQYV. The DNA for the CDR3 is TGTGCCAGCAGTCCCCAGCGAACAGGGTACGAGCAGTACGTC.

CDR3 protein: CASSIAAGTGRAETQYF. The CDR3 DNA is TGTGCCAGCAGCATCGCGGCGGGGACAGGGCGAGCAGAGACCCAGTACTTC. The rearrangement links TRBV7-9 to TRBJ2-5; TRBD1 aligns across 9 bases. Germline CDR1 is SEHNR and CDR2 is FQNEAQ (reference sequence). Trimming at V came to 5 bases and at J to 4 bases, leaving 14 bases not matched to a gene. This CDR3 region has 17 residues.

The J gene is TRBJ2-7, the V gene TRBV5-6, with D possibly matching TRBD2 (5 bases). Deletions cut 0 bases from V and 6 bases from J, with 7 bases between. From germline, CDR1 is SGHDT and CDR2 YYEEEE. This CDR3 contains 12 residues. The CDR3 loop is CASSLVAGEQYV. In DNA, the CDR3 is TGTGCCAGCAGCTTGGTCGCGGGCGAGCAGTACGTC.

J is TRBJ2-2 and V is TRBV5-1; D unclear. The CDR3 is made up of 14 amino acids. Germline V gene sequence: CDR1 SGHRS, CDR2 YFSETQ. Trimming took 0 bases from V and 1 from J, leaving 4 bases between them. The CDR3 protein is CASSLGQNTGELFF. The CDR3 DNA reads as TGCGCCAGCAGCTTGGGGCAGAACACCGGGGAGCTGTTTTTT.

The genes are TRBV14 and TRBJ2-3; tentative D call: TRBD1 (6 bases). The CDR3 has 14 residues. Trimming left V 6 bases short and J 0 bases short, with 10 bases between. Per the germline V gene, CDR1 is SGHDN and CDR2 is FVKESK. CDR3 DNA sequence: TGTGCCAGCAGACTGGACAGTAGCACAGATACGCAGTATTTT. It is translated as CASRLDSSTDTQYF.

The chain has TRBV6-6 and TRBJ2-3; 10 positions match TRBD1. CDR3 length: 16 amino acids. CDR1 and CDR2 from the germline V gene are MNHNY and SVGAGI (reference sequence). V dropped 6 bases and J dropped 5; count of bases not matched to a gene: 11. The CDR3 DNA reads as TGTGCCAGCAGCCGCGGGGGGACAGGGGTTTTAGATACGCAGTATTTT. The encoded protein is CASSRGGTGVLDTQYF.

This chain joins TRBV5-4 and TRBJ1-5; D may be TRBD1 (5 bases). The CDR3 spans 14 residues. Germline CDR1 reads SGHNT; CDR2 reads YYREEE (reference sequence). V was trimmed by 4 bases and J by 0 bases, leaving 8 bases between them. The CDR3 bases are TGTGCCAGCAGCCTCGACAGTAGCAATCAGCCCCAGCATTTT. The encoded protein is CASSLDSSNQPQHF.

The chain is built from TRBV7-2 and TRBJ1-4; D is perhaps TRBD1 (6 bases). Germline CDR1 is SGHTA and CDR2 is FQGNSA. The CDR3 runs 13 residues. CDR3 region: CATGGATNEKLFF. CDR3 in DNA: TGTGCTACGGGGGGGGCCACTAATGAAAAACTGTTTTTT.

The chain is built from TRBV19 and TRBJ2-6; maybe TRBD1 (6 bases). The germline V gene has CDR1 LNHDA and CDR2 SQIVND (reference sequence). The V and J ends lost 7 bases and 1 base respectively, with 23 bases between them. The CDR3 sequence is 19 residues long. The CDR3 loop is CASILRDTPWVSGANVLTF. DNA of the CDR3: TGTGCCAGTATCCTACGGGACACCCCTTGGGTGTCTGGGGCCAACGTCCTGACTTTC.

The chain uses TRBV1 and TRBJ2-2; the table calls TRBD2, which could not be checked here. TRBV1 is a documented pseudogene. The CDR3 runs 16 residues. CDR3 loop: CTSSLDGLANTGELFF. In DNA form, the CDR3 reads TGCACCAGCAGCCTGGACGGACTCGCGAACACCGGGGAGCTGTTTTTT.

The V call is TRBV6-5, the J call TRBJ1-1, with D perhaps TRBD1 (5 bases). Germline V lookup: CDR1 MNHEY, CDR2 SVGAGI. The V and J ends lost 0 bases and 6 bases respectively, with 11 bases between them. The CDR3 extends over 14 amino acids. The CDR3 DNA is TGTGCCAGCAGTTACTCGGGGGGATCCGCTGAAGCTTTCTTT. Its protein product is CASSYSGGSAEAFF.

This rearrangement joins TRBV2 to TRBJ1-5, with a weak D call TRBD1 (5 bases). The CDR3 has 15 amino acids. Trimming removed 2 bases at V and 2 bases at J, with 10 bases between. In germline, CDR1 is SNHLY, CDR2 FYNNEI. CDR3 protein: CASSEPGVGNQPQHF. The CDR3, as DNA: TGTGCCAGCAGTGAACCGGGGGTCGGCAATCAGCCCCAGCATTTT.

The genes are TRBV14 and TRBJ2-1; TRBD2 might be the D (6 bases). CDR3 length equals 17 residues. Germline V gene data show CDR1 as SGHDN and CDR2 as FVKESK. Trimming cost V 4 bases and J 0 bases, with 16 bases left between them. The CDR3 nucleotides read TGTGCCAGCAGCCTTCTCGCGGGGTACAGCTCCTACAATGAGCAGTTCTTC. Encoded protein: CASSLLAGYSSYNEQFF. Complete variable domain (other parts from reference TRBV14 and TRBJ2-1): EAGVTQFPSHSVIEKGQTVTLRCDPISGHDNLYWYRRVMGKEIKFLLHFVKESKQDESGMPNNRFLAERTGGTYSTLKVQPAELEDSGVYFCASSLLAGYSSYNEQFFGPGTRLTVL.

V and J are TRBV6-6 and TRBJ2-7; TRBD2 aligns across 11 bases. Germline assignment: CDR1 MNHNY and CDR2 SVGAGI (reference sequence). After removal of 4 bases from V and 4 bases from J, the junction contained 3 bases not matched to a gene. The CDR3 is made up of 14 amino acids. The CDR3 region has the DNA TGTGCCAGCAGTTCACTAGCGGGAGTGTACGAGCAGTACGTC. Residues: CASSSLAGVYEQYV.

The chain employs TRBV5-1 and TRBJ2-2; 13 bases align to TRBD2. Germline trimming cut 4 bases from V and 1 base from J; bases unmatched to any gene: 7. CDR1 SGHRS and CDR2 YFSETQ come from the germline V gene. The CDR3 covers 18 residues. DNA for the CDR3: TGCGCCAGCAGCCTAACTAGCGGGAGGGCCGGGAACACCGGGGAGCTGTTTTTT. As protein: CASSLTSGRAGNTGELFF.

The V and J genes are TRBV27 and TRBJ2-7; 10 nucleotides line up with TRBD2. CDR1 is MNHEY and CDR2 is SMNVEV in the germline V gene (reference sequence). The CDR3 runs 13 residues. The trim removed 6 bases at V and 4 bases at J, leaving 3 bases unmatched. The CDR3 protein is CASSRLAGYEQYF. The CDR3 coding sequence is TGTGCCAGCAGCCGACTAGCGGGTTACGAGCAGTACTTC.

This rearrangement joins TRBV6-1 to TRBJ2-3; perhaps TRBD2 as D (6 bases). Looked up from germline, CDR1 is MNHNS and CDR2 is SASEGT. Trimming took off 3 bases at V and 0 bases at J, with 10 bases between the two ends. The CDR3 runs 15 residues. CDR3: CASSDSGHSTDTQYF. The CDR3 DNA reads as TGTGCCAGCAGTGACAGCGGGCACAGCACAGATACGCAGTATTTT.

This rearrangement joins TRBV5-1 to TRBJ2-1; TRBD2 matches 9 bases. The CDR3 is 15 residues long. With 0 bases clipped from V and 6 bases from J, the junction kept 4 bases outside the gene matches. Germline V lookup: CDR1 SGHRS, CDR2 YFSETQ. In DNA, the CDR3 is TGCGCCAGCAGCTTGGCGCTAGCGGGGTTCAATGAGCAGTTCTTC. Translation gives CASSLALAGFNEQFF.

Note on this clone: Other DNA sequences in the same sample also yield this CDR3. The chain employs TRBV6-5 and TRBJ1-6, with 7 bases that match TRBD1. The J segment lost 9 bases and the V segment lost 6 bases, leaving 8 bases of the junction unmatched. Germline CDR1 reads MNHEY; CDR2 reads SVGAGI. This CDR3 is built from 14 residues. CDR3 sequence: CASRRDRVGSPLHF. In nucleotides, the CDR3 is TGTGCCAGCAGACGTGACAGGGTGGGTTCACCCCTCCACTTT.

This clone was detected a few times. The genes are TRBV9 and TRBJ2-3; D may be TRBD2 (5 bases). The germline V and J ends were trimmed by 1 base and 4 bases, with 10 bases remaining between them. The CDR3 length is 14 residues. Germline-derived CDR1 and CDR2 are SGDLS and YYNGEE. The CDR3 protein is CASSVIMEADTQYF. The CDR3 coding sequence is TGTGCCAGCAGCGTAATAATGGAGGCAGATACGCAGTATTTT.

This chain connects TRBV18 to TRBJ1-5; weak D call: TRBD1 (5 bases). CDR3 length equals 13 residues. Trimming stripped 6 bases from V and 7 bases from J, with 13 bases between. Germline lookup yields CDR1 KGHSH and CDR2 LQKENI. The CDR3 spells CASSYQGHQPQHF. In DNA form, the CDR3 reads TGTGCCAGCTCGTACCAGGGCCACCAGCCCCAGCATTTT.

This rearrangement joins TRBV4-1 to TRBJ2-7, with 10 bases fitting TRBD2. J lost 2 bases, V lost 4 bases, and 5 bases had no gene match. The CDR3 contains 15 residues. In germline, CDR1 is MGHRA, CDR2 YSYEKL. This CDR3 is CASSLTSGTTYEQYF. The DNA of the CDR3 is TGCGCCAGCAGCCTTACTAGCGGGACTACCTACGAGCAGTACTTC.

The rearrangement joins TRBV7-8 to TRBJ2-7; a possible D gene is TRBD1 (6 bases). Looked up from germline, CDR1 is SGHVS and CDR2 is FQNEAQ. Trimming removed 10 bases from V and 1 base from J, with 17 bases in between. The CDR3 has 14 amino acids. CDR3 sequence reads: CATTNRAYSYEQYV. In nucleotides, the CDR3 is TGTGCCACGACCAACAGGGCTTATTCCTACGAGCAGTACGTC.

The V and J genes are TRBV28 and TRBJ2-3, with a weak D call TRBD2 (6 bases). V was clipped by 6 bases and J by 2 bases, with 12 bases between them. The germline gives CDR1 MDHEN, CDR2 SYDVKM. This CDR3 region has 14 residues. This CDR3 is CASSRDSFTDTQYF. CDR3 nucleotides: TGTGCCAGCAGCCGGGACTCCTTCACAGATACGCAGTATTTT.

The chain uses TRBV19 and TRBJ2-6, with D perhaps TRBD1 (5 bases). Germline CDR1 and CDR2: LNHDA and SQIVND (reference sequence). V was clipped by 3 bases and J by 0 bases, with 12 bases between them. This CDR3 contains 17 residues. The CDR3 spells CASSIGQGRSGANVLTF. The CDR3 DNA reads TGTGCCAGTAGTATCGGTCAGGGCCGCTCTGGGGCCAACGTCCTGACTTTC.

The chain has TRBV5-1 and TRBJ2-1; 9 nucleotides line up with TRBD2. Per the germline V gene, CDR1 is SGHRS and CDR2 is YFSETQ. V was pared by 4 bases and J by 7 bases, with 12 bases of the junction left unmatched. The CDR3 contains 16 residues. The CDR3 sequence is CASSPRAGGPGNEQFF. The CDR3 DNA is TGCGCCAGCAGCCCCCGGGCGGGAGGGCCGGGGAATGAGCAGTTCTTC. The full variable domain, in which reference TRBV5-1 and TRBJ2-1 provide the parts outside the CDR3, is KAGVTQTPRYLIKTRGQQVTLSCSPISGHRSVSWYQQTPGQGLQFLFEYFSETQRNKGNFPGRFSGRQFSNSRSEMNVSTLELGDSALYLCASSPRAGGPGNEQFFGPGTRLTVL.

The V and J genes are TRBV24-1 and TRBJ2-6; no definite D call. The CDR3 loop spans 15 amino acids. The V gene lost 4 bases and the J gene lost 2 bases, with 8 bases spanning the gap. The V gene's germline CDR1 is KGHDR and CDR2 SFDVKD. The CDR3 sequence: CATSDPFPGANVLTF. The CDR3 DNA reads as TGTGCCACCAGTGACCCTTTCCCTGGGGCCAACGTCCTGACTTTC.

This clone was detected only a few times. The chain joins TRBV5-1 to TRBJ2-5; no firm D call. Germline CDR1 and CDR2: SGHRS and YFSETQ. The germline V and J ends were trimmed by 0 bases and 9 bases, with 12 bases remaining between them. This CDR3 region has 13 residues. The DNA of the CDR3 is TGCGCCAGCAGCTTGGAGGCGGCCGGGTCCCAGTACTTC. Protein sequence: CASSLEAAGSQYF.

V and J are TRBV3-1 (or the pseudogene TRBV3-2) and TRBJ2-3; 7 bases are a match to TRBD1. Trimming cost V 4 bases and J 4 bases; bases outside gene matches: 17. The CDR3 is 18 residues long. The V gene's germline CDR1 is LGHDT and CDR2 YNNKEL (reference sequence). The CDR3: CASSRSRRQRGGPDTQYF. The CDR3 nucleotides read TGTGCCAGCAGCCGATCCCGTCGGCAGAGAGGGGGCCCAGATACGCAGTATTTT.